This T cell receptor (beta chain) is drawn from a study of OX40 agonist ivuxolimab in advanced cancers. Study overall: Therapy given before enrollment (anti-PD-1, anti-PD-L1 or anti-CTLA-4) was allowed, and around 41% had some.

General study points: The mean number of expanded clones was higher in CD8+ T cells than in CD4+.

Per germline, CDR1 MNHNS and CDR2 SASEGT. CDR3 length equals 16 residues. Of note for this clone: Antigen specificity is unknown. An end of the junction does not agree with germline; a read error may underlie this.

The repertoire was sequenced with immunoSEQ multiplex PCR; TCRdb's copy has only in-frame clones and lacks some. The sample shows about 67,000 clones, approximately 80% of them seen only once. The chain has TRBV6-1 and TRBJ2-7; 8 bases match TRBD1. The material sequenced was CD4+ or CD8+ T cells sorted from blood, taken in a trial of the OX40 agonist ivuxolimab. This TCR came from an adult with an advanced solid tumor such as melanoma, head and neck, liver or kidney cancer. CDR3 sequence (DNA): TGTGCCAGCAGTAAAGCGGACAGGGTGCTCTCCTACGAGCAGTACTTC. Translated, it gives CASSKADRVLSYEQYF.